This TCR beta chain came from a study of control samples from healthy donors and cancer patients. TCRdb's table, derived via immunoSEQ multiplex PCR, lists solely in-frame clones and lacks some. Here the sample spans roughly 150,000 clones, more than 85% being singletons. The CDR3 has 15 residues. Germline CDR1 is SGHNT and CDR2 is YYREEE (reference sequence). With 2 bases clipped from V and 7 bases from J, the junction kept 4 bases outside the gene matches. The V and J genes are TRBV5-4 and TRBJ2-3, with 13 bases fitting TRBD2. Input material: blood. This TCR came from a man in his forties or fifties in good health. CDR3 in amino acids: CASSFPGLAGYTQYF. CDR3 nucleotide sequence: TGTGCCAGCAGCTTTCCGGGACTAGCGGGGTATACGCAGTATTTT.